This T cell receptor (beta chain) was sequenced in a study of vaccination and CD4 T cells after COVID-19 (dated by TCRdb to between 2021 and 2023). About the investigation overall: SARS-CoV-2 positivity had been established in the convalescent patients by nasal swab PCR, and mild disease was recorded in several of these patients and severe disease in one. As controls, cultures received a CEFX viral epitope pool (the positive control), an HIV-1 Nef peptide pool (the negative control), or no peptide at all. For three convalescent patients, samples were collected at an early post-vaccination timepoint (day 14) as well as at a late post-vaccination timepoint (days 161 to 241). Post-vaccine blood samples were taken a median of 72 days after the second vaccine dose, with a range of 14 to 241 days. Each participant got two doses of either the Pfizer-BioNTech BNT162b2 vaccine (n=8) or the Moderna mRNA-1273 vaccine (n=2). Overlapping spike peptide pools from SARS-CoV-2 and from the common cold coronaviruses HCoV-NL63, HCoV-OC43 and HCoV-229E were used as culture stimuli. In roughly nine COVID-19 convalescent patients and 4 infection-naive healthy vaccine recipients, the spike-specific CD4+ TCR repertoire before mRNA vaccination was compared with the repertoire after mRNA vaccination. Post-COVID blood samples from convalescent patients were collected a median of about 100 days after diagnosis, with a range of about 35 to 161 days. The convalescent cohort included six males and four females, with two Hispanic individuals, seven Caucasians, two Asians and one multiracial person.

Study-wide conclusions, independent of this receptor: The median number of SARS-CoV-2-reactive clonotypes rose from 20 to 25 after infection to about 40 after vaccination, but the change was not significant. The number of convalescent patients in the study was relatively small, and the study did not examine early timepoints following natural infection. In convalescent patients, nearly all vaccine-specific clones (304 of 307) were found to be mono-reactive for SARS-CoV-2 spike rather than cross-reactive with common cold coronaviruses. In convalescent patients, a median about 86% of post-vaccine SARS-CoV-2-reactive clones were detected only after vaccination, suggesting vaccine-specific priming.

Libraries came from PCR. DNA from cultured CD4+ T cells was subjected to TCR sequencing with the Oncomine TCR Beta short-read assay at the Johns Hopkins FTIC core. The QIAamp micro DNA kit was used to extract genomic DNA from the cultured CD4+ T cells. Oncomine TCR Beta libraries from cultured CD4+ T cells were pooled with unique dual indexes and sequenced on an Illumina iSeq 100. The study's own analysis went as follows. Non-productive sequences were removed, and CDR3s that did not start with C, did not end with F or W, or were shorter than 7 amino acids were discarded. The MANAFEST web application identified antigen-specific clonotypes by comparing peptide-stimulated wells against reference wells and other culture wells. To be called positive, a clone needed an FDR below 0.05, an odds ratio above 5, and a productive frequency above 0.1% in at least two of three replicate wells. A clonotype counted as cross-reactive if it showed significant expansion both in the SARS-CoV-2 spike wells and in at least one common cold coronavirus spike condition. CDR3 homology was assessed with Levenshtein distances (stringdist) and unrooted phylogenetic trees (ape) in R version 3.6.1. TCRdb ran its own pipeline on the public reads, namely fastp trimming at Q25 and MiXCR clone calling, and kept in-frame beta chains. When rows share a CDR3 protein, they turn into one entry using the most common DNA and genes. The V and J calls were not made by the authors but by TCRdb's processing. This sample comprises about 22,000 distinct CDR3 sequences, less than 35% of them detected only once. The leading ten clones occupy about an eighth of the sample.

Based on the germline V gene (reference sequence), the CDR1 and CDR2 sequences are SEHNR and FQNEAQ. Including the terminal cysteine and phenylalanine, the CDR3 comprises 14 residues. CDR3 DNA only is kept here, 42 bases in frame from base 1. Trimming takes 2 bases from V and 4 bases from J, and the germline ends sit 11 bases apart. This clonotype was counted a few times. Its antigen remains undetermined. No base qualities exist here, and no much larger clone lies one base off it. This sample's time point label indicates: late sampling 161 to 241 days after vaccination in a few convalescent patients. The treatment or condition label on this specimen signifies: roughly 10-day PBMC culture with coronavirus spike peptide pools or control peptides (ViraFEST assay). To expand antigen-specific T cells with peptide pools and then pick out the expanded clonotypes through TCR sequencing, the study relied on the ViraFEST assay. The convalescent patients' positive SARS-CoV-2 PCR tests were from March to December 2020, which was before the Alpha, Beta and Delta variants emerged in the United States. PBMCs were cultured at 1.5 million to 2 million per well in IMDM supplemented with approximately 5% human AB serum and 8 to 10 IU/ml IL-2, with about 10 ug/ml peptide pools added. Half of the culture medium was replaced with fresh IL-2-containing medium on days 3 and 7. CD4+ T cells were isolated after around ten days of culture through negative selection using the EasySep CD4+ T cell isolation kit. Ficoll-Paque Plus gradient centrifugation was used to isolate PBMCs from whole blood, and the isolated PBMCs were then either used fresh or cryopreserved at -140C. Triplicate wells were generally used for each culture condition.

This chain joins TRBV7-9 to TRBJ2-5; TRBD2 is perhaps the D gene, given 6 matching bases. The receptor's source is a human donor who had recovered from COVID-19. Specimen: CD4+ T cells from blood, cultured in vitro, collected about 7 months after SARS-CoV-2 vaccination. The DNA sequence reads TGTGCCAGCAGCTTACAAAACGGGGGAGAGACCCAGTACTTC. It encodes CASSLQNGGETQYF.